Each of the 3 T cell receptor beta chains below was sequenced from the same sample in a study of CD8+CD57+ T cells in acquired aplastic anemia. The use of genomic DNA as template underpinned the TCR beta VDJ and CDR3 profiling. TCRdb analysed the reads with MiXCR anew, one entry per CDR3 protein. The sample has some 170,000 distinct CDR3 sequences; around half are singletons. Whoever was chosen for sequencing had shown CD8+CD57+ cell expansion by flow cytometry. Material for sequencing was sorted CD4+, CD8+, or CD8+CD57+ T cells (not recorded which) from PBMCs. These receptors all stem from a human donor with aplastic anemia.

The chain has TRBV12-3 or TRBV12-4 and TRBJ2-7, with 12 bases aligning to TRBD1. The CDR3 contains 17 residues. After removal of 4 bases from V and 5 bases from J, the junction contained 12 bases not matched to a gene. The CDR3 DNA reads as TGTGCCAGCAGTTATCACACTCCGGGACAGGGGGCGCACGAGCAGTACTTC. Translation gives CASSYHTPGQGAHEQYF.

The sample holds a few counts of this clonotype. V gene TRBV7-9 combines with J gene TRBJ2-7; 7 bases are shared with TRBD2. The length of the CDR3 is 12 residues. Germline V gene sequence: CDR1 SEHNR, CDR2 FQNEAQ (reference sequence). The ends lost 4 bases at V and 6 bases at J; junction bases unmatched: 3. In DNA, the CDR3 is TGTGCCAGCAGCTGGGGGGGGGGCGAGCAGTACTTC. Its protein product is CASSWGGGEQYF.

This clonotype has ten or more counts. This chain connects TRBV6-1 to TRBJ1-3; maybe TRBD1 (5 bases). V was cut by 6 bases and J by 0 bases, with 15 bases left in between. This CDR3 has 16 amino acids. Looked up from germline, CDR1 is MNHNS and CDR2 is SASEGT. CDR3 sequence (DNA): TGTGCCAGCAGCGATCCGGGACGGATCTCTGGAAACACCATATATTTT. Encoded protein: CASSDPGRISGNTIYF.